Listed here are 30 T cell receptor beta chains from one sample, sequenced in a study of T cell responses to AZD1222 COVID-19 vaccine. Method: immunoSEQ multiplex PCR; TCRdb's copy keeps in-frame clones and lacks some. The sample records 100,000 to 120,000 clones, roughly 85% being singletons. The material was peripheral blood, obtained on day 0 of AZD1222 vaccination. Receptors were obtained from an adult in good health.

This clone was seen a single time. The chain is built from TRBV24-1 and TRBJ2-1, with D possibly TRBD1 on 5 matching bases. The CDR3 has 14 residues. Germline loops: CDR1 KGHDR, CDR2 SFDVKD. V lost 2 bases and J 7 bases, leaving 11 bases between the germline ends. The CDR3 here is CATSDYNSGNEQFF. In DNA form, the CDR3 reads TGTGCCACCAGTGATTATAATTCAGGGAATGAGCAGTTCTTC.

This clone was observed a few times. The chain has TRBV9 and TRBJ2-3; D gene unclear. Germline V gives CDR1 SGDLS, CDR2 YYNGEE. Trimming shortened V by 0 bases and J by 2 bases, and 7 bases separated the two germline ends. The CDR3 runs to 14 residues. The CDR3 is CASSVGADTDTQYF. The CDR3 coding sequence is TGTGCCAGCAGCGTAGGGGCGGACACAGATACGCAGTATTTT.

The chain links TRBV12-3 or TRBV12-4 to TRBJ1-1, with no clear D. V lost 5 bases and J lost 1, with 8 bases in between. The CDR3 loop spans 13 amino acids. Here the CDR3 reads CASSPAGNTEAFF. CDR3 bases: TGTGCCAGCAGTCCAGCAGGGAACACTGAAGCTTTCTTT.

The CDR3 coding sequence is TGTGCCAGCAGGAGAGGACGCGGAAGCGGCTACACCTTC. The encoded protein is CASRRGRGSGYTF. The rearrangement uses TRBV28 and TRBJ1-2; no clear D gene. Germline CDR1 MDHEN, CDR2 SYDVKM. Trimming took 6 bases from V and 8 from J, leaving 16 bases between them. The CDR3 runs 13 residues.

V is TRBV6-5 and J is TRBJ1-5; 7 bases map to TRBD1. The J segment lost 6 bases and the V segment lost 6 bases, leaving 8 bases of the junction unmatched. Per germline, CDR1 MNHEY and CDR2 SVGAGI. The CDR3 contains 14 residues. The CDR3 here is CASSEAGGRQPQHF. Here the CDR3 DNA reads TGTGCCAGCAGCGAGGCAGGGGGTCGTCAGCCCCAGCATTTT.

The chain carries TRBV6-5 and TRBJ2-2, with D hard to call. The CDR3 is 11 amino acids. V was trimmed by 8 bases and J by 3 bases, leaving 4 bases between them. CDR1 is MNHEY, CDR2 SVGAGI, per germline. The CDR3 here is CASRYTGELFF. The CDR3 coding sequence is TGTGCCAGCCGATACACCGGGGAGCTGTTTTTT.

This chain joins TRBV28 and TRBJ1-5; TRBD1 might be the D (5 bases). The CDR3 consists of 16 residues. Trimming cost V 6 bases and J 8 bases, with 23 bases left between them. From germline, CDR1 is MDHEN and CDR2 SYDVKM. The CDR3: CASSPGGRVAGEPQHF. The CDR3, as DNA: TGTGCCAGCAGCCCTGGGGGGAGGGTGGCTGGCGAGCCCCAGCATTTT.

J is TRBJ1-1 and V is TRBV11-3, with D possibly TRBD1 on 6 matching bases. With 3 bases removed from V and 1 base from J, the gap between germline ends came to 21 bases. Germline V lookup: CDR1 SGHNT, CDR2 YENEEA. The CDR3 has 18 amino acids. CDR3 residues: CASSFLTTGLPPNTEAFF. CDR3 nucleotide sequence: TGTGCCAGCAGCTTCTTAACGACAGGCCTCCCACCGAACACTGAAGCTTTCTTT.

Concerning this clone itself: A read error may produce the germline difference seen at one junction end. CDR3 nucleotide sequence: TGTGCCAGCAGTGAACACCCGGGGTTTAGCTTC. Its protein product is CASSEHPGFSF. This chain uses TRBV2 with TRBJ2-7; maybe TRBD2 (5 bases). This CDR3 comprises 11 residues. CDR1 and CDR2 (germline): SNHLY, FYNNEI.

The rearrangement uses TRBV6-6 and TRBJ2-2; a possible D gene is TRBD2 (5 bases). The CDR3 has 15 residues. The V and J ends lost 6 bases and 0 bases respectively, with 11 bases between them. CDR1 is MNHNY and CDR2 is SVGAGI in the germline V gene (reference sequence). The DNA of the CDR3 is TGTGCCAGCAGGGAGCGGCGGTCGAACACCGGGGAGCTGTTTTTT. This sequence encodes CASRERRSNTGELFF.

The chain carries TRBV13 and TRBJ1-1; the match to TRBD1 covers 7 bases. The CDR3 contains 14 residues. Per germline, CDR1 PRHDT and CDR2 FYEKMQ (reference sequence). The trim removed 5 bases at V and 1 base at J, leaving 4 bases unmatched. CDR3 in DNA: TGTGCCAGCAGCCAGGGACAGACGAACACTGAAGCTTTCTTT. Translated, it gives CASSQGQTNTEAFF.

This clone was seen repeatedly, ten times or more. V usage is TRBV7-9 and J usage is TRBJ2-1; 11 bases are a match to TRBD1. The CDR3 runs 14 residues. Germline loops: CDR1 SEHNR, CDR2 FQNEAQ (reference sequence). J was trimmed by 8 bases and V by 5 bases; bases with no gene match: 5. CDR3 DNA sequence: TGTGCCAGCAGCCGGACAGGGGGCGGCCATGAGCAGTTCTTC. It is translated as CASSRTGGGHEQFF.

The chain links TRBV30 to TRBJ1-5; D not certain. This CDR3 is 15 amino acids long. The V end was cut by 1 base, the J end by 2 bases, with 12 bases between. CDR1 and CDR2 from the germline V gene are GTSNPN and SVGIG (reference sequence). CDR3: CAWSGVLGGNQPQHF. In nucleotides, the CDR3 is TGTGCCTGGAGTGGGGTACTTGGGGGCAATCAGCCCCAGCATTTT. Full variable domain (outside the CDR3, taken from reference TRBV30 and TRBJ1-5): SQTIHQWPATLVQPVGSPLSLECTVEGTSNPNLYWYRQAAGRGLQLLFYSVGIGQISSEVPQNLSASRPQDRQFILSSKKLLLSDSGFYLCAWSGVLGGNQPQHFGDGTRLSIL.

V is TRBV10-3 and J is TRBJ2-7; D is ambiguous. The germline gives CDR1 ENHRY, CDR2 SYGVKD. The V end lost 3 bases, the J end lost 3 bases, and 12 bases lay between the germline ends. CDR3 length equals 14 residues. CDR3 sequence: CAISEVGRIYEQYF. CDR3 nucleotide sequence: TGTGCCATCAGTGAAGTGGGTCGAATCTACGAGCAGTACTTC.

This clone was seen a few times. The J gene is TRBJ2-7, the V gene TRBV18, with 7 bases matching TRBD1. Germline CDR1 is KGHSH and CDR2 is LQKENI. This CDR3 spans 16 amino acids. V lost 5 bases and J lost 0; bases outside the gene matches: 10. CDR3 DNA: TGTGCCAGCTCAATTCCTCCGGGACAGATCTCCTACGAGCAGTACTTC. Translating gives CASSIPPGQISYEQYF.

V and J are TRBV27 and TRBJ2-1; no firm D call. Germline V gene data show CDR1 as MNHEY and CDR2 as SMNVEV (reference sequence). Trimming removed 2 bases from V and 3 bases from J, with 8 bases in between. The CDR3 totals 14 residues. The CDR3 DNA is TGTGCCAGCAGTTTAGAAGGAGACTACAATGAGCAGTTCTTC. Its protein is CASSLEGDYNEQFF.

The chain employs TRBV5-1 and TRBJ1-2; 7 positions agree with TRBD1. The CDR3 is 15 amino acids. The ends lost 0 bases at V and 3 bases at J; junction bases unmatched: 5. The germline V gene encodes CDR1 SGHRS and CDR2 YFSETQ. CDR3 in amino acids: CASSLGRQGDYGYTF. The CDR3 DNA sequence: TGCGCCAGCAGCTTGGGCCGACAGGGAGACTATGGCTACACCTTC.

The CDR3 bases are TGCAGCGTTTCCCGGGACAGGCTCTACGAGCAGTACTTC. As protein: CSVSRDRLYEQYF. V and J are TRBV29-1 and TRBJ2-7; 8 nucleotides match TRBD1. The CDR3 totals 13 residues. V was pared by 5 bases and J by 3 bases, with 6 bases of the junction left unmatched. Germline CDR1 reads SQVTM; CDR2 reads ANQGSEA.

The chain links TRBV2 to TRBJ2-1, with D perhaps matching TRBD2 (5 bases). The V end lost 8 bases, the J end lost 16 bases, and 21 bases lay between the germline ends. This CDR3 is 12 amino acids long. Germline-derived CDR1 and CDR2 are SNHLY and FYNNEI. CDR3 nucleotides: TGTGCCAGCGGTGGGGAGTCTACTGAGAGTTTCTTC. This gives the protein CASGGESTESFF.

The chain joins TRBV29-1 to TRBJ2-1, with TRBD1 matching 8 bases. The CDR3 loop spans 13 amino acids. Germline trimming cut 8 bases from V and 9 bases from J; bases unmatched to any gene: 12. Per the germline V gene, CDR1 is SQVTM and CDR2 is ANQGSEA. In nucleotides, the CDR3 is TGCAGCTCGGACAGGGCCGGAACGGGTGAGCAGTTCTTC. It yields the protein CSSDRAGTGEQFF.

The V gene is TRBV12-3 or TRBV12-4, the J gene TRBJ1-1; D unclear. The CDR3 runs 13 residues. The germline V and J ends were trimmed by 6 bases and 6 bases, with 14 bases remaining between them. The CDR3 region has the DNA TGTGCCAGCAGCCCGGCGGTGGACGCTGAAGCTTTCTTT. It is translated as CASSPAVDAEAFF.

This rearrangement joins TRBV19 to TRBJ1-1; D perhaps matches TRBD1 (6 bases). CDR1 and CDR2 (germline): LNHDA, SQIVND (reference sequence). The CDR3 has 16 amino acids. Trimming removed 3 bases from V and 4 bases from J, with 18 bases in between. The CDR3 protein is CASSITGGGAGTEAFF. CDR3 sequence (DNA): TGTGCCAGTAGTATCACCGGGGGGGGCGCAGGCACTGAAGCTTTCTTT.

The chain joins TRBV19 to TRBJ2-1; D may be TRBD1 or TRBD2 (5 bases each). This CDR3 is built from 16 residues. The V gene lost 0 bases and the J gene lost 5 bases, with 14 bases spanning the gap. Germline CDR1 reads LNHDA; CDR2 reads SQIVND (reference sequence). CDR3 nucleotide sequence: TGTGCCAGTAGTATAGAGATCCGCCCGGGACACAATGAGCAGTTCTTC. It specifies CASSIEIRPGHNEQFF.

The CDR3 DNA is TGTGCCAGCAGTGAGAAACAGATTAATGAAAAACTGTTTTTT. This encodes CASSEKQINEKLFF. V usage is TRBV2 and J usage is TRBJ1-4; D is undetermined. There are 14 residues in the CDR3. V shed 3 bases and J shed 4 bases, with 9 bases lying between them. CDR1 and CDR2 from the germline V gene are SNHLY and FYNNEI.

V and J are TRBV5-1 and TRBJ2-4; TRBD2 aligns across 7 bases. This CDR3 has 17 residues. The germline V gene has CDR1 SGHRS and CDR2 YFSETQ. Trimming cost V 0 bases and J 9 bases; bases outside gene matches: 15. CDR3 sequence reads: CASSLVTSALGGGIQYF. Here the CDR3 DNA reads TGCGCCAGCAGCTTGGTAACTAGCGCCCTGGGCGGGGGCATTCAGTACTTC.

The chain is built from TRBV4-2 and TRBJ2-1; TRBD2 matches at 10 bases. The CDR3 runs 17 residues. Germline-derived CDR1 and CDR2 are LGHNA and YNFKEQ. The ends lost 3 bases at V and 0 bases at J; junction bases unmatched: 5. The CDR3 DNA reads TGTGCCAGCAGCCACAGTAGCGGGAGGAACTCCTACAATGAGCAGTTCTTC. As protein: CASSHSSGRNSYNEQFF.

The chain is built from TRBV21-1 and TRBJ1-3. TRBV21-1 is designated a pseudogene. The CDR3 sequence is 16 residues long. CDR3 sequence (DNA): TGTGCCAGCAGCAGTCGACGGAGGGGCTTTGGAAACACCATATATTTT. This gives the protein CASSSRRRGFGNTIYF.

The chain links TRBV3-1 (or the pseudogene TRBV3-2) to TRBJ1-3; no clear D gene. This CDR3 has 17 residues. The ends were cut back, 1 base at V and 3 bases at J, with 16 bases in the middle. Germline V gives CDR1 LGHDT, CDR2 YNNKEL (reference sequence). CDR3 sequence (DNA): TGTGCCAGCAGCCAAGGAGCCAGGACTGATTTTGGAAACACCATATATTTT. It is translated as CASSQGARTDFGNTIYF.

This chain links TRBV7-3 with TRBJ1-5; D is ambiguous. Trimming took 5 bases from V and 6 from J, leaving 23 bases between them. This CDR3 contains 17 residues. Germline V gives CDR1 SGHTA, CDR2 FQGTGA. The CDR3 nucleotides are TGTGCCAGCAGCCCAAGGACCTCCTTAGGATCCATTCAGCCCCAGCATTTT. Translating it yields CASSPRTSLGSIQPQHF.

The V and J genes are TRBV9 and TRBJ1-5; 7 nucleotides line up with TRBD1. From germline, CDR1 is SGDLS and CDR2 YYNGEE. The V gene end was trimmed by 4 bases and the J gene end by 5 bases; junction bases not matched to a gene: 6. The CDR3 runs 14 residues. Here the CDR3 DNA reads TGTGCCAGCAGCAATGACAGGGCCTATCAGCCCCAGCATTTT. The encoded protein is CASSNDRAYQPQHF. The full variable domain, its missing parts supplied by reference TRBV9 and TRBJ1-5, is DSGVTQTPKHLITATGQRVTLRCSPRSGDLSVYWYQQSLDQGLQFLIQYYNGEERAKGNILERFSAQQFPDLHSELNLSSLELGDSALYFCASSNDRAYQPQHFGDGTRLSIL.